This T cell receptor (beta chain) was documented in a study of blood T cell repertoires in COVID-19. About the research overall: Both acute and convalescent COVID-19 samples were obtained from the United States, Italy and Spain.

In germline, CDR1 is SEHNR, CDR2 FQNEAQ (reference sequence). The CDR3 is made up of 19 amino acids. V trimming: 2 bases; J trimming: 1 base; junction bases outside the gene matches: 12. In the source study's methods: Cell counts per sample came from amplifying reference gene primers. Sequencing used immunoSEQ multiplex PCR; TCRdb keeps in-frame clones, though not all of them. The V and J calls and the clone size are those of that table, but D and trimming were determined from the DNA. The table records 40,000 to 50,000 clones, roughly 86% of them present only once. The sequence came from a woman aged 55-70 years with acute or convalescent COVID-19. Sequencing was carried out using peripheral blood. This chain connects TRBV7-9 to TRBJ2-2; 8 nucleotides align to TRBD2. The CDR3 DNA reads TGTGCCAGCAGCTTATTCATGTTTTCGAGCGGGGGGAACACCGGGGAGCTGTTTTTT. Its translation is CASSLFMFSSGGNTGELFF.